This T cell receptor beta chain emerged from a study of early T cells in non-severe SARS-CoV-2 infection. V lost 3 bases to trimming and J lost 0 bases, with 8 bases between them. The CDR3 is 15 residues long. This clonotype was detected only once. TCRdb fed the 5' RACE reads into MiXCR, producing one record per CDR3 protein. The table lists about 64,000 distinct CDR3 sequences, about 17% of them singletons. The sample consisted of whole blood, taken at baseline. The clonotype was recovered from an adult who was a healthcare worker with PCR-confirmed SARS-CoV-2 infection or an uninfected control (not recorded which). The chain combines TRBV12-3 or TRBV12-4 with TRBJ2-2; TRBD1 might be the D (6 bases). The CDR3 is CASSFQGTNTGELFF. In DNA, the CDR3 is TGTGCCAGCAGTTTTCAGGGGACGAACACCGGGGAGCTGTTTTTT.